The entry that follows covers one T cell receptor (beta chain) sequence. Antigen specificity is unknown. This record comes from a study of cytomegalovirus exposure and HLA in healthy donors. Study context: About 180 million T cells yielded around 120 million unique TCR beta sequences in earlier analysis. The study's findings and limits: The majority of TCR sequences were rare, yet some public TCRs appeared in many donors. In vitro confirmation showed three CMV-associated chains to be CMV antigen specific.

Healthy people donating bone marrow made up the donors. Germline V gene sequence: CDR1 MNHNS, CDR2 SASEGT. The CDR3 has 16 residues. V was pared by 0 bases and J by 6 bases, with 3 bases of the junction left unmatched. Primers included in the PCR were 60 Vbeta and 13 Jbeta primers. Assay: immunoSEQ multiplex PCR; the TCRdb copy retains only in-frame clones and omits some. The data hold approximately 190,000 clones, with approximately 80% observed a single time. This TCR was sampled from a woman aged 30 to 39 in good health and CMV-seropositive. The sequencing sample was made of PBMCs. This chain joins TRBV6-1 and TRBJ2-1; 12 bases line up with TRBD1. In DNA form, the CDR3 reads TGTGCCAGCAGTGAAGCAGAGGGACAGGGGGCCAATGAGCAGTTCTTC. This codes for CASSEAEGQGANEQFF.